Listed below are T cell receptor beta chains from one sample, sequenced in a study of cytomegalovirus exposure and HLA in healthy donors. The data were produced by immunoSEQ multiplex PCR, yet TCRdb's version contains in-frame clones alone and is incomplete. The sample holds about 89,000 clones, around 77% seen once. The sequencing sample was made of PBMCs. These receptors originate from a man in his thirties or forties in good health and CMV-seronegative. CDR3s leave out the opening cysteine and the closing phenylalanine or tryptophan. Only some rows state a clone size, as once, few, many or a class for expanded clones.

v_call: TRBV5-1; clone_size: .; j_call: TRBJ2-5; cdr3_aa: ASSVSGEETQY
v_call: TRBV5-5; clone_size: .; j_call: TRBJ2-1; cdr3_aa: ASSLASGGAREQF
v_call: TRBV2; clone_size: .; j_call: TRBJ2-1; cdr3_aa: ASSEQGLLYNEQF
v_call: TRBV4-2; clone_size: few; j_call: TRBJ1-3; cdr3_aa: ASSQDTDRGPNDSGNTIY
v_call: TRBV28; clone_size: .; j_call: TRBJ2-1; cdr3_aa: ASTGTGLAGVLGDEQF
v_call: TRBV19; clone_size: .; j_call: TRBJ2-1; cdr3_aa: ASRDRGMSEQF
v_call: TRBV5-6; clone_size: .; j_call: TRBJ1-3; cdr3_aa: ASSLGTGRGNTIY
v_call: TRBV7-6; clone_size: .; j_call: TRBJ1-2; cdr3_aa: ASSPGRQGTYGYT
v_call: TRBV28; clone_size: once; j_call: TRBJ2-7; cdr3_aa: ASSLGGQGYEQY
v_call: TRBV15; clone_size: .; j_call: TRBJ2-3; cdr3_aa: ATSRDWRAADTQY
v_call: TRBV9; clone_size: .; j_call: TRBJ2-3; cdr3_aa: ASGGGSTDTQY
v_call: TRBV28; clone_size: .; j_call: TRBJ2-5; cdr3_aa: ASSFQGRQQETQY
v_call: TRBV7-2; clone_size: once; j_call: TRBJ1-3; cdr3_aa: ASSLAEFHTIY
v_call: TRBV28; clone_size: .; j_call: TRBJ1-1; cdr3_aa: ASSLESTDGRAF
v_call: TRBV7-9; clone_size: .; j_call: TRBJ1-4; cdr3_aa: SSSRGTGLVEKLF
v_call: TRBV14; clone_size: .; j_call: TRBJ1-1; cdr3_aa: ASRETVNTEAF
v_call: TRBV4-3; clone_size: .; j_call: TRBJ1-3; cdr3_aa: ASSRAVGGNTIY
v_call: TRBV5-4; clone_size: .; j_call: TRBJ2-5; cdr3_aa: ASSLPGVGQETQY
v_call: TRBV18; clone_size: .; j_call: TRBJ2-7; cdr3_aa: ASSPGSFRERHEQY
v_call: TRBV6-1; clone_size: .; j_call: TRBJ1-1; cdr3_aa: ASSAVTMNTEAF
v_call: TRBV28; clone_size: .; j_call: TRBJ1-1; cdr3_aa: ASSFATGVDTEAF
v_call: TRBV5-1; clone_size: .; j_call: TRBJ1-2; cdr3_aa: ASSQQGAGNGYT
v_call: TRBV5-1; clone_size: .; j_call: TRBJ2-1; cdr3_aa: ASSLVRSSESSYNEQF
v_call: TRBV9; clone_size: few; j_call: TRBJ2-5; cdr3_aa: ASSSGTSGFWETQY
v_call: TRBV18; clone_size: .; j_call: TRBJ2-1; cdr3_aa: ASSLGQGIVNEQF
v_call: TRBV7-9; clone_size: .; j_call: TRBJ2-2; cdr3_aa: ASSPKNTGELF
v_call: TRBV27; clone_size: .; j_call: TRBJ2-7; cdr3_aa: ASSLSFLGLENYEQY
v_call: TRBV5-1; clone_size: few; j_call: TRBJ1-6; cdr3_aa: ASSWGGSYNSPLH
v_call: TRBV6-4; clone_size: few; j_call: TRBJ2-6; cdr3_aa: ASSDSGPSGANVLT
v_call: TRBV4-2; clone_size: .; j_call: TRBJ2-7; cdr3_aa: ASSSRDSYEQY
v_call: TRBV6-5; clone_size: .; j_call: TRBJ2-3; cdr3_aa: ASSYRGLDTQY
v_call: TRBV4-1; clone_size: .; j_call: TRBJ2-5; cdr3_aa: ASSQSPRGAQETQY
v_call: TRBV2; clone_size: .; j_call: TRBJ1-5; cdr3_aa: ASRITGINQPQH
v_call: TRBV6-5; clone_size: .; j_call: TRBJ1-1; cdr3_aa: ASSYSGARAEAF
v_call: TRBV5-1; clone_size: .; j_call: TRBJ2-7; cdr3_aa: ASSFLRDRPHEQY
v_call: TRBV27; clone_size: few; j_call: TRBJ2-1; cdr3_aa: ASSLGGRADNEQF
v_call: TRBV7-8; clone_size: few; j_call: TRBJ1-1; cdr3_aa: ASSFSQASNTEAF
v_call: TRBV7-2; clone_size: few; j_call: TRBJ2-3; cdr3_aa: ASSLGLAGGKSTDTQY
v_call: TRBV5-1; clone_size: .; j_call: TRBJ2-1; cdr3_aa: ASSLFYLTGMDEQF
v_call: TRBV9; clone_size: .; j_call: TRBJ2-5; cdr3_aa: ASSVVFAGTQY
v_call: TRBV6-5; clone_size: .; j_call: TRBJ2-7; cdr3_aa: ASRVAGGLYEQY
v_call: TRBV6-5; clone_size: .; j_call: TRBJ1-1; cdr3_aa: ASSEVTGGSEAF
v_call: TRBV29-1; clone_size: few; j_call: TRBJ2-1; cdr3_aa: SSLEDFYNEQF
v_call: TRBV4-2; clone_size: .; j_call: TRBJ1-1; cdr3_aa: ASSQGFGGLNTEAF
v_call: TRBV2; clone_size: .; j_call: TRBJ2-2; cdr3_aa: AREKTGGARTGELF
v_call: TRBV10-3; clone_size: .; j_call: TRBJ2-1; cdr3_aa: ATKSVSLTNYEQF
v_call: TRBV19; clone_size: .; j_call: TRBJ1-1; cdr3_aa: ASRSLGAKSTEAF
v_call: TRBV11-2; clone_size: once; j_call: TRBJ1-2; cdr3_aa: ASSSRTGREGYGYT
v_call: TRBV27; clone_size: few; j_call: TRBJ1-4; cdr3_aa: ASSLYPTTAATNEKLF
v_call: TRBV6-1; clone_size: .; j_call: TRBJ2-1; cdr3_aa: ASSEAESNEQF
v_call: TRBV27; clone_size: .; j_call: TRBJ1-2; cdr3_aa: ASSLSRGSGYT
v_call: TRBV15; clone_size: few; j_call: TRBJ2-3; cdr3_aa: ATSRDRWVREGTDTQY
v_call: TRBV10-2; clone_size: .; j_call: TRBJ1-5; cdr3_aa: ASSDGSSNQPQH
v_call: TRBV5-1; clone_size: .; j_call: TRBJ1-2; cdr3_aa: ASSLREANYGYT
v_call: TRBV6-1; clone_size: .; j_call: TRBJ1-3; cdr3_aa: ASSEGPPHRGNTIY